The T cell receptor beta chain described here comes from a study of PD-1 blockade in classical Hodgkin lymphoma. Stated time point: cycle 4 day 1 (C4D1), after 5 to 7 weeks of nivolumab. In every patient, relapse followed autologous stem cell transplantation, while exposure to brentuximab vedotin differed. Best overall response was complete response, partial response or progressive disease in these relapsed/refractory classical Hodgkin lymphoma patients. Repertoires were generated with immunoSEQ multiplex PCR, while TCRdb's copy carries only in-frame clones and drops some. The table has roughly 94,000 clones, roughly 91% seen once. This CDR3 is 13 amino acids long. Germline CDR1 and CDR2: SGHRS and YFSETQ. The ends lost 4 bases at V and 2 bases at J; junction bases unmatched: 3.

The source is a human donor with classical Hodgkin lymphoma. V gene TRBV5-1 combines with J gene TRBJ2-7; the match to TRBD1 covers 7 bases. The sequencing here drew on peripheral blood mononuclear cells (PBMCs), taken before the fourth cycle of nivolumab. The CDR3 nucleotides are TGCGCCAGCAGCCCGCAGGGGGCCTACGAGCAGTACTTC. It codes for CASSPQGAYEQYF.